These 21 T cell receptor beta chains were all obtained from the same sample, sequenced in a study of T-cell memory formation after mild COVID-19. Via MiXCR, TCRdb re-called the 5' RACE reads, giving one row per CDR3 protein. Of approximately 340,000 distinct CDR3 sequences in the sample, about 16% are singletons; the top ten hold under 25%. The sequenced sample consisted of PBMCs or a T cell subset sorted from them (not recorded which). The receptor source for this set is a man between 18 and 35 years old who had mild COVID-19 (a few samples of this study predate the infection). Cell type and time point are not known.

This clonotype has ten or more counts. The rearrangement joins TRBV7-2 to TRBJ1-1, with D perhaps matching TRBD1 (5 bases). Trimming removed 1 base at V and 7 bases at J, with 16 bases between. CDR1 and CDR2 from the germline V gene are SGHTA and FQGNSA. The CDR3 loop spans 15 amino acids. DNA for the CDR3: TGTGCCAGCAGCTTAGGGGGCCGGGAAGCGGATGAAGCTTTCTTT. It encodes CASSLGGREADEAFF.

This clonotype has just a few counts. The chain carries TRBV2 and TRBJ2-7, with D unclear. This CDR3 has 12 amino acids. CDR1 is SNHLY, CDR2 FYNNEI, per germline. Trimming took 4 bases from V and 7 from J, leaving 11 bases between them. CDR3 sequence reads: CASSAPMGEQYV. The CDR3 DNA follows: TGTGCCAGCAGTGCCCCGATGGGGGAGCAGTACGTC.

At least ten counts were recorded for this clonotype. The V gene is TRBV10-3, the J gene TRBJ2-7; 8 bases match TRBD1. Per germline, CDR1 ENHRY and CDR2 SYGVKD. Trimming cost V 1 base and J 1 base; bases outside gene matches: 6. The CDR3 contains 16 residues. This CDR3 reads CAISEYRTGRSYEQYF. The CDR3 nucleotides are TGTGCCATCAGTGAGTACAGGACAGGGCGTTCCTACGAGCAGTACTTC.

In this sample, this clonotype turned up once. The chain couples TRBV10-3 to TRBJ1-2; D gene uncertain. The germline V and J ends were trimmed by 10 bases and 0 bases, with 12 bases remaining between them. The CDR3 is 13 residues long. From germline, CDR1 is ENHRY and CDR2 SYGVKD. In DNA, the CDR3 is TGTGCCACCCGGACCCCCTCTAACTATGGCTACACCTTC. It translates to CATRTPSNYGYTF.

This clonotype occurred a few times. The chain links TRBV12-3 or TRBV12-4 to TRBJ1-1; tentative D call: TRBD1 (5 bases). Trimming took 7 bases from V and 1 from J, leaving 10 bases between them. CDR3 length: 13 amino acids. In nucleotides, the CDR3 is TGTGCCAGCATGGGGGAAGGGAACACTGAAGCTTTCTTT. The encoded protein is CASMGEGNTEAFF.

This clonotype came up many times. V gene TRBV4-1 combines with J gene TRBJ1-2; a weak D match, TRBD1 (5 bases). The length of the CDR3 is 12 residues. Germline lookup yields CDR1 MGHRA and CDR2 YSYEKL. Trimming removed 5 bases from V and 8 bases from J, with 12 bases in between. For the CDR3, the DNA is TGCGCCAGCAGCGCGTCCTCAGGGGGCTACACCTTC. As protein: CASSASSGGYTF.

This chain uses TRBV14 with TRBJ1-1; D is uncertain. Trimming left V 0 bases short and J 7 bases short, with 9 bases between. Germline V lookup: CDR1 SGHDN, CDR2 FVKESK. The CDR3 is made up of 13 amino acids. CDR3 sequence (DNA): TGTGCCAGCAGCCAAGACAGAAAGTATGAAGCTTTCTTT. Protein sequence: CASSQDRKYEAFF.

The chain recombines TRBV28 with TRBJ2-7; possible D gene TRBD2, 7 bases. CDR1 MDHEN and CDR2 SYDVKM come from the germline V gene. The CDR3 has 15 amino acids. Deletions cut 5 bases from V and 3 bases from J, with 17 bases between. CDR3 sequence reads: CASSPRGAGSYEQYV. The CDR3 DNA is TGTGCCAGCAGTCCCCGGGGGGCGGGTAGCTACGAGCAGTACGTC.

V and J are TRBV12-3 or TRBV12-4 and TRBJ2-7; TRBD2 agrees at 8 bases. V gave up 2 bases and J gave up 6 bases; unmatched junction bases: 6. The CDR3 runs to 14 residues. The DNA of the CDR3 is TGTGCCAGCAGTTTAATAGCGGGGAGGGGCGAGCAGTACTTC. Its protein product is CASSLIAGRGEQYF.

This clonotype occurred many times. The V gene is TRBV7-2, the J gene TRBJ2-1; TRBD2 aligns across 8 bases. CDR3 length equals 15 residues. CDR1 is SGHTA, CDR2 FQGNSA, per germline. The ends lost 2 bases at V and 4 bases at J; junction bases unmatched: 4. For the CDR3, the DNA is TGTGCCAGCAGCTTACAAGCGGGGGAATACAATGAGCAGTTCTTC. Amino acids: CASSLQAGEYNEQFF.

This clonotype was seen a handful of times. The chain joins TRBV4-2 to TRBJ2-1; TRBD2 agrees at 7 bases. Trimming cost V 1 base and J 2 bases; bases outside gene matches: 2. The germline V gene encodes CDR1 LGHNA and CDR2 YNFKEQ. The CDR3 covers 15 residues. CDR3 DNA sequence: TGTGCCAGCAGCCAAGCGGGGGGTCCCTACAATGAGCAGTTCTTC. Translation: CASSQAGGPYNEQFF.

The table lists this clonotype with a few counts. V and J are TRBV7-8 and TRBJ2-7; TRBD1 matches 8 bases. Losses at the gene ends were 5 bases for V and 4 bases for J; bases not matched to a gene: 4. CDR1 is SGHVS, CDR2 FQNEAQ, per germline. CDR3 length: 13 residues. The CDR3, as DNA: TGTGCCAGCAGCCTAAGGACAGGGTACGAGCAGTACTTC. Its protein product is CASSLRTGYEQYF.

The table lists this clonotype with many counts. The CDR3 DNA reads as TGTGCCAGCAGTGGACAGGGGTATGGCTACACCTTC. The encoded protein is CASSGQGYGYTF. The rearrangement links TRBV2 to TRBJ1-2; TRBD1 matches 8 bases. CDR1 and CDR2 (germline): SNHLY, FYNNEI. The CDR3 length is 12 residues. Trimming removed 4 bases from V and 5 bases from J; junction bases left unmatched: 0.

A few counts support this clonotype. The chain is built from TRBV12-3 or TRBV12-4 and TRBJ2-7, with TRBD2 matching 8 bases. The J segment lost 1 base and the V segment lost 6 bases, leaving 8 bases of the junction unmatched. This CDR3 is 15 amino acids long. The CDR3 spells CASSPSRGVSYEQYF. The DNA of the CDR3 is TGTGCCAGCAGCCCCTCGCGGGGGGTGTCCTACGAGCAGTACTTC.

This clonotype was detected only a few times. The V and J genes are TRBV10-2 and TRBJ2-2, with unresolved D. Deletions cut 3 bases from V and 2 bases from J, with 7 bases between. CDR1 WSHSY and CDR2 SAAADI come from the germline V gene. The CDR3 covers 14 residues. The CDR3 region is CASSETINTGELFF. The CDR3 nucleotides read TGCGCCAGCAGTGAAACAATTAACACCGGGGAGCTGTTTTTT.

This clonotype was picked up a small number of times. This chain connects TRBV21-1 to TRBJ1-4; TRBD1 reflects the table's D call only, with no check against the DNA. TRBV21-1 is noted as a pseudogene. This CDR3 has 14 residues. CDR3 nucleotide sequence: TGTGCCAGCAGCAACGGGACAGGGGCTTCCCCACTGTTTTTT. Its protein product is CASSNGTGASPLFF.

At least ten counts were recorded for this clonotype. The rearrangement joins TRBV7-3 to TRBJ2-2; no firm D call. Trimming removed 1 base from V and 4 bases from J, with 4 bases in between. CDR3 length: 13 residues. Germline V lookup: CDR1 SGHTA, CDR2 FQGTGA. The CDR3 reads CASSLSGTGELFF. The DNA of the CDR3 is TGTGCCAGCAGCTTAAGTGGCACCGGGGAGCTGTTTTTT.

In its sample, this clonotype was seen a few times. This sequence joins TRBV7-2 and TRBJ2-7; tentatively, D is TRBD1 or TRBD2 (6 bases each). Trimming left V 5 bases short and J 2 bases short, with 13 bases between. Germline-derived CDR1 and CDR2 are SGHTA and FQGNSA. The CDR3 spans 14 residues. CDR3 DNA: TGTGCCAGCAGCCGAGACCGGGGGCCCTACGAGCAGTACTTC. This sequence encodes CASSRDRGPYEQYF. Drawing the rest from reference TRBV7-2 and TRBJ2-7, the complete variable domain is GAGVSQSPSNKVTEKGKDVELRCDPISGHTALYWYRQSLGQGLEFLIYFQGNSAPDKSGLPSDRFSAERTGGSVSTLTIQRTQQEDSAVYLCASSRDRGPYEQYFGPGTRLTVT.

The rearrangement links TRBV6-2 or TRBV6-3 to TRBJ1-5; D not certain. V was clipped by 0 bases and J by 9 bases, with 6 bases between them. The CDR3 sequence is 12 residues long. Germline values: CDR1 MNHEY, CDR2 SVGEGT. The DNA of the CDR3 is TGTGCCAGCAGTTACTCAGGGATGCCCCAGCATTTT. Protein: CASSYSGMPQHF.

This clonotype has a handful of counts. This rearrangement joins TRBV3-1 to TRBJ2-3; D is perhaps TRBD1 or TRBD2 (6 bases each). Germline V gives CDR1 LGHDT, CDR2 YNNKEL (reference sequence). The length of the CDR3 is 16 residues. The ends were cut back, 0 bases at V and 4 bases at J, with 14 bases in the middle. The CDR3 region is CASSQDSSRGADTQYF. The CDR3 region has the DNA TGTGCCAGCAGCCAAGATTCAAGTAGGGGGGCAGATACGCAGTATTTT.

This clonotype occurred many times. The chain carries TRBV4-1 and TRBJ2-3, with D perhaps matching TRBD1 or TRBD2 (5 bases each). This CDR3 is 16 amino acids long. Trimming left V 0 bases short and J 0 bases short, with 10 bases between. Germline lookup yields CDR1 MGHRA and CDR2 YSYEKL. The CDR3 spells CASSQEGTPSTDTQYF. The DNA for the CDR3 is TGCGCCAGCAGCCAAGAGGGGACCCCGAGCACAGATACGCAGTATTTT.